The 5 T cell receptor beta chains below all came from one sample that was sequenced in a study of cytomegalovirus exposure and HLA in healthy donors. 60 Vbeta and 13 Jbeta primers were used in PCR. Assay: immunoSEQ multiplex PCR; the TCRdb copy retains only in-frame clones and omits some. This sample has over 70,000 clones; over 55% occur once, and the top ten carry around a fifth. The sample was PBMCs. Every receptor here comes from a woman between 50 and 59 years old in good health and CMV-seropositive.

This clone was found many times. The chain uses TRBV10-2 and TRBJ2-5; no firm D call. The ends were cut back, 2 bases at V and 2 bases at J, with 9 bases in the middle. The CDR3 contains 14 residues. CDR1 is WSHSY, CDR2 SAAADI, per germline. The CDR3 is CASSEVTVQETQYF. CDR3 nucleotides: TGCGCCAGCAGTGAGGTTACAGTACAAGAGACCCAGTACTTC.

The chain carries TRBV28 and TRBJ1-6; 7 positions agree with TRBD1. Germline values: CDR1 MDHEN, CDR2 SYDVKM. J was trimmed by 7 bases and V by 2 bases; bases with no gene match: 8. This CDR3 region has 16 residues. The CDR3: CASSLARGLGNSPLHF. The CDR3 DNA reads TGTGCCAGCAGTTTAGCGAGGGGGCTCGGGAATTCACCCCTCCACTTT.

V is TRBV2 and J is TRBJ1-5, with 7 bases that match TRBD1. The CDR3 is made up of 15 amino acids. V was clipped by 3 bases and J by 2 bases; unmatched bases: 4. Germline V gives CDR1 SNHLY, CDR2 FYNNEI. CDR3 DNA sequence: TGTGCCAGCAGTGAGGAGACAGGGCGCAATCAGCCCCAGCATTTT. It codes for CASSEETGRNQPQHF.

In DNA, the CDR3 is TGTGCCAGCAGCGTAGCGGGGGGGGACTACGAGCAGTACTTC. It codes for CASSVAGGDYEQYF. The rearrangement links TRBV9 to TRBJ2-7; 8 bases are shared with TRBD2. Trimming removed 0 bases from V and 3 bases from J; junction bases left unmatched: 2. The CDR3 runs 14 residues. Germline CDR1 and CDR2: SGDLS and YYNGEE.

The J gene is TRBJ1-3, the V gene TRBV7-9, with TRBD1 matching over 9 bases. The CDR3 sequence is 17 residues long. Trimming removed 5 bases from V and 1 base from J; junction bases left unmatched: 9. CDR1 is SEHNR, CDR2 FQNEAQ, per germline (reference sequence). DNA of the CDR3: TGTGCCAGCAGCCCCGGGACAGGGAGTATTTCTGGAAACACCATATATTTT. Residues: CASSPGTGSISGNTIYF.